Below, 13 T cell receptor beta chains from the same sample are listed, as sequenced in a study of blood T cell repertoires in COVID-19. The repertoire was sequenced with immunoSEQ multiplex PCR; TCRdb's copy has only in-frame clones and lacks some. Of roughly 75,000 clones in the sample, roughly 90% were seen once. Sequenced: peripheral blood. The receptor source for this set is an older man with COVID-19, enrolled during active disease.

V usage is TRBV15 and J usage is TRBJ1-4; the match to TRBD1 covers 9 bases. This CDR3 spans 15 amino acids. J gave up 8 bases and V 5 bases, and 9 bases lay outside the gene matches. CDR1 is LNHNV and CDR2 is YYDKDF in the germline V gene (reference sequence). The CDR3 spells CATSDRTGVVEKLFF. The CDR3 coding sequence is TGTGCCACCAGCGACCGGACAGGGGTTGTGGAAAAACTGTTTTTT.

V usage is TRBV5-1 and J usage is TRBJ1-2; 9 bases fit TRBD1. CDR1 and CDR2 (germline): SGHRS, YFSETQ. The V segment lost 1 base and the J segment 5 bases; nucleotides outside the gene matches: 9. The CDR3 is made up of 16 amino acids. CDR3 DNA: TGCGCCAGCAGCTTGCACAGGGGGCCGCGAAGGTATGGCTACACCTTC. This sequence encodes CASSLHRGPRRYGYTF.

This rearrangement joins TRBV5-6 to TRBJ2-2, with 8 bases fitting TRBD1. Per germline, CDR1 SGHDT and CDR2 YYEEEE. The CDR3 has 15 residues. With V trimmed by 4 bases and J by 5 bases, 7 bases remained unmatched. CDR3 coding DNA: TGTGCCAGCAGCCACTGGACAGGGCGGACCGGGGAGCTGTTTTTT. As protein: CASSHWTGRTGELFF.

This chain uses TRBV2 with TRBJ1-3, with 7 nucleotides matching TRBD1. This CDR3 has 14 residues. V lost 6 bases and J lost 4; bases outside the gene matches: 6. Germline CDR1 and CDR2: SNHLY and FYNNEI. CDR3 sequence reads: CASSRPDRGNTIYF. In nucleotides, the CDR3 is TGTGCCAGCAGCCGGCCGGACAGGGGAAACACCATATATTTT.

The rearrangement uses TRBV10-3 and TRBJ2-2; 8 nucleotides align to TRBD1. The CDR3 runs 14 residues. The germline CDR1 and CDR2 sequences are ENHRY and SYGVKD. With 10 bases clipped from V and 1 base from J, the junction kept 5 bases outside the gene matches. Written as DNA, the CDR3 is TGTGCCACCTGCGACAGGGGGAACACCGGGGAGCTGTTTTTT. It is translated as CATCDRGNTGELFF.

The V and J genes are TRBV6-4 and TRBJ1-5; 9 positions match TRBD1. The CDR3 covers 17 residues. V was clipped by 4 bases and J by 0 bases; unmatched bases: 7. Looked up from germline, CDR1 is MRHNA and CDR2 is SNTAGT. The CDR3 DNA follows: TGTGCCAGCAGTGGGGACAGGGCCATCTATAGCAATCAGCCCCAGCATTTT. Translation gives CASSGDRAIYSNQPQHF.

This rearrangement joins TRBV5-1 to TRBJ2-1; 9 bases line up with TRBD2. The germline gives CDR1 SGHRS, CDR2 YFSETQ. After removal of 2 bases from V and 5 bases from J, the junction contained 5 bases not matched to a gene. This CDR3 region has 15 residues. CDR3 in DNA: TGCGCCAGCAGCTTTCAAGCGGGGGGTCACAATGAGCAGTTCTTC. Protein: CASSFQAGGHNEQFF.

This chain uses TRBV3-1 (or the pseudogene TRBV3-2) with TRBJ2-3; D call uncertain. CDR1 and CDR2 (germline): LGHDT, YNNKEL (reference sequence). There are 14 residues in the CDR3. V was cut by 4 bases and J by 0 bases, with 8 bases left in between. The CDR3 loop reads CASSPLSSTDTQYF. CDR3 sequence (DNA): TGTGCCAGCAGCCCCCTGTCGAGCACAGATACGCAGTATTTT.

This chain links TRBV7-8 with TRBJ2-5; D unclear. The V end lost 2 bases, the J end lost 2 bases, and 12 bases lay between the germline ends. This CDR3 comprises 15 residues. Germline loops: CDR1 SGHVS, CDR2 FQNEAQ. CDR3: CASSLPTGPQETQYF. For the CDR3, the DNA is TGTGCCAGCAGCTTACCGACTGGCCCGCAAGAGACCCAGTACTTC.

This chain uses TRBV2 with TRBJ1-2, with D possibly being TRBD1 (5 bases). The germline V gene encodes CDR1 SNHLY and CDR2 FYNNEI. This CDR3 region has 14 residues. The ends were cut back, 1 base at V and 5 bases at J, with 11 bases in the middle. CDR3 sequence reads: CASSEGGRQYGYTF. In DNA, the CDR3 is TGTGCCAGCAGTGAAGGCGGGAGACAGTATGGCTACACCTTC.

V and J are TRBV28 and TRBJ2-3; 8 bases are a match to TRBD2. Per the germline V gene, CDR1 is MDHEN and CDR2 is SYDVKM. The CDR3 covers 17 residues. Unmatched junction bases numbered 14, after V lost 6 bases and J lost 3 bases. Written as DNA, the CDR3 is TGTGCCAGCAGCCCTTTAGGTAGCGGGGCACTTACAGATACGCAGTATTTT. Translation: CASSPLGSGALTDTQYF. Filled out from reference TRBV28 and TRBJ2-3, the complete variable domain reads DVKVTQSSRYLVKRTGEKVFLECVQDMDHENMFWYRQDPGLGLRLIYFSYDVKMKEKGDIPEGYSVSREKKERFSLILESASTNQTSMYLCASSPLGSGALTDTQYFGPGTRLTVL.

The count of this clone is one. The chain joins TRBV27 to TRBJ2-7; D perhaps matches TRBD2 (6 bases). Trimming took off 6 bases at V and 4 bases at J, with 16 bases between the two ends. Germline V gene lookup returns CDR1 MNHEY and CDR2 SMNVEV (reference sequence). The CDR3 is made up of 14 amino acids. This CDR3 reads CASSLRLAGYEQYF. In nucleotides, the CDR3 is TGTGCCAGCAGCCTTAGGCTGGCGGGGTACGAGCAGTACTTC.

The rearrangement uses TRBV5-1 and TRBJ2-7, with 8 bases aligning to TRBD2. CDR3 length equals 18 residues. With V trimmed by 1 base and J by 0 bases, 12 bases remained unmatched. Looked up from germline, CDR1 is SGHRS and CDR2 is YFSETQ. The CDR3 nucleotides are TGCGCCAGCAGCTTGTTCGGTCTAGCGGGCGAGAGCTCCTACGAGCAGTACTTC. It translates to CASSLFGLAGESSYEQYF.